This is a list of T cell receptor beta chains from one sample in a study of T-cell memory formation after mild COVID-19. Each CDR3 protein is one row after TCRdb ran MiXCR on the 5' RACE reads. Of just over 350,000 distinct CDR3 sequences listed, around 14% are singletons. Sequenced sample: PBMCs or a T cell subset sorted from them (not recorded which). The receptors were gathered from a man younger than 30 who had mild COVID-19 (a few samples of this study predate the infection). Cell type and time point are not known. CDR3s include the opening cysteine and the closing phenylalanine or tryptophan. D genes are given only for firm matches. Only part of the rows carry a size: once, few, many, or a class if the clone is expanded.

clone size | D gene | J gene | V gene | CDR3 DNA | CDR3 protein
. | TRBD1 | TRBJ1-6 | TRBV20-1 | TGCAGTGCTGGGAGGACAGGGTTAAATTCACCCCTCCACTTT | CSAGRTGLNSPLHF
few | . | TRBJ2-3 | TRBV9 | TGTGCCAGCAGCGACGCCACAGATACGCAGTATTTT | CASSDATDTQYF
. | . | TRBJ2-3 | TRBV20-1 | TGCAGTGCTGTCCACAAGCAGGCAGATACGCAGTATTTT | CSAVHKQADTQYF
. | . | TRBJ1-1 | TRBV5-4 | TGTGCCAGCAGCTTGGCCTCGGGGGGTCGGACTGAAGCTTTCTTT | CASSLASGGRTEAFF
few | . | TRBJ2-1 | TRBV6-6 | TGTGCCAGCACCCAAAGGAGCTCCTACAATGAGCAGTTCTTC | CASTQRSSYNEQFF
. | TRBD1 | TRBJ1-1 | TRBV19 | TGTGCCAGCGCGAGGACAGGGCGATTGAACACTGAAGCTTTCTTT | CASARTGRLNTEAFF
. | TRBD1 | TRBJ1-1 | TRBV10-3 | TGTGCCATCAGTAATGACAGGGGGAACACTGAAGCTTTCTTT | CAISNDRGNTEAFF
few | . | TRBJ1-6 | TRBV7-6 | TGTGCCAGCAGCCACCACGAGGCCAATTCACCCCTCCACTTT | CASSHHEANSPLHF
many | TRBD2 | TRBJ2-5 | TRBV12-3/TRBV12-4 | TGTGCCAGCAGTCCGCTAGCGGGGGAGACCCAGTACTTC | CASSPLAGETQYF
. | . | TRBJ2-3 | TRBV7-2 | TGTGCCAGCAGCTCCGGGGTCCGAGATACGCAGTATTTT | CASSSGVRDTQYF
few | TRBD1 | TRBJ2-3 | TRBV2 | TGTGCCAGCAGTGAGGGACAGGGCGGCACAGATACGCAGTATTTT | CASSEGQGGTDTQYF
many | . | TRBJ1-1 | TRBV12-3/TRBV12-4 | TGTGCCAGCAGTTTATTAGGTCAAGCTTTCTTT | CASSLLGQAFF
. | TRBD1 | TRBJ1-5 | TRBV28 | TGTGCCAGCGGCTCGACAGGGGAGGTCAATCAGCCCCAGCATTTT | CASGSTGEVNQPQHF
few | . | TRBJ1-4 | TRBV6-5 | TGTGCCAGCAGTCCGGAAGGGCGGGGTTCTAATGAAAAACTGTTTTTT | CASSPEGRGSNEKLFF
. | TRBD2 | TRBJ2-3 | TRBV12-3/TRBV12-4 | TGTGCCAGCAGCCAAGGACTAGCGGGGGCCATGAGCACAGATACGCAGTATTTT | CASSQGLAGAMSTDTQYF
many | TRBD2 | TRBJ2-1 | TRBV6-5 | TGTGCCAGCAGTCGGACTAGAAGATACAATGAGCAGTTCTTC | CASSRTRRYNEQFF
few | . | TRBJ1-4 | TRBV19 | TGTGCCAGTAGTAAGGGACGGCGGGAGGAAAAACTGTTTTTT | CASSKGRREEKLFF
. | . | TRBJ2-1 | TRBV7-9 | TGTGCCAGCAGTCCCCTCGATGGGGGCTCCTACAATGAGCAGTTCTTC | CASSPLDGGSYNEQFF
few | . | TRBJ1-2 | TRBV4-1 | TGCGCCAGCAGCCCCATTGGCGAGGCAGGAGGATTCGGTATCGAGGGCTACACCTTC | CASSPIGEAGGFGIEGYTF
. | TRBD2 | TRBJ2-7 | TRBV4-1 | TGCGCCAGCAGCCAGGGCGGGGGAAACTACGAGCAGTACTTC | CASSQGGGNYEQYF
. | . | TRBJ2-1 | TRBV11-2 | TGTGCCAGCAACATCGCACGGTCCTCCTACAATGAGCAGTTCTTC | CASNIARSSYNEQFF
few | . | TRBJ1-1 | TRBV12-3/TRBV12-4 | TGTGCCAGCAGTCCGGGACACACGGTGAACACTGAAGCTTTCTTT | CASSPGHTVNTEAFF
. | TRBD2 | TRBJ2-5 | TRBV29-1 | TGCAGCGTGGGATCTGGAGCGGGGGGGCCTGGGATCCAGTACTTC | CSVGSGAGGPGIQYF
. | TRBD2 | TRBJ2-3 | TRBV6-2/TRBV6-3 | TGTGCCAGCATTAGAGCGGGGGTGACTACCACAGATACTGCGCAGTATTTT | CASIRAGVTTTDTAQYF
few | . | TRBJ2-3 | TRBV7-8 | TGTGCCAGCAGCTCCCCATTTGGGCTGGGGACAGATACGCAGTATTTT | CASSSPFGLGTDTQYF
. | . | TRBJ1-6 | TRBV5-1 | TGCGCCGCATGGCGGGCGACAGATTATAATTCACCCCTCCACTTT | CAAWRATDYNSPLHF
. | . | TRBJ2-3 | TRBV7-3 | TGTGCCAGCAGCACAGGGTTAGGGACAGATACGCAGTATTTT | CASSTGLGTDTQYF
few | . | TRBJ2-5 | TRBV12-3/TRBV12-4 | TGTGCCAGCAGTTTAGCCCCAACACAGACCCAGTACTTC | CASSLAPTQTQYF
few | TRBD1 | TRBJ1-2 | TRBV12-3/TRBV12-4 | TGTGCCAGCCACGGGACAGGGATAGTTGGCTACACCTTC | CASHGTGIVGYTF
many | TRBD2 | TRBJ2-3 | TRBV10-3 | TGTGCCATCAGTGAAAGCCTTCTAGCGGGAATTACGCAGTATTTT | CAISESLLAGITQYF
many | . | TRBJ2-7 | TRBV12-3/TRBV12-4 | TGTGCCAGCAGTTTCTACGACAGGAGCTCCTACGAGCAGTACTTC | CASSFYDRSSYEQYF
few | . | TRBJ2-5 | TRBV29-1 | TGCAGCGTTCAGGGAAACCAAGAGACCCAGTACTTC | CSVQGNQETQYF
few | . | TRBJ2-7 | TRBV6-2/TRBV6-3 | TGTGCCAGCAGTGAGCGGAAGGGTTCCTACGAGCAGTACTTC | CASSERKGSYEQYF
few | TRBD1 | TRBJ1-2 | TRBV20-1 | TGCAGTGCTAACCACGGGACAGGGGTAGGCTACACCTTC | CSANHGTGVGYTF
few | TRBD1 | TRBJ2-7 | TRBV12-3/TRBV12-4 | TGTGCCAGCAGCCCCGACAGGGGGCTCTACGAGCAGTACTTC | CASSPDRGLYEQYF